This T cell receptor (beta chain) stems from a study of blood T cell repertoires in COVID-19. For the study at large: The samples span acute and convalescent COVID-19 from the United States, Italy and Spain.

The CDR3 is 14 amino acids. Germline CDR1 KGHDR, CDR2 SFDVKD. V dropped 3 bases and J dropped 5; count of bases not matched to a gene: 4. Recruited during active infection, patients (from Seattle) were subsequently followed longitudinally. Study processing details: Cell counts per sample came from amplifying reference gene primers. Here immunoSEQ multiplex PCR was the method, and the copy in TCRdb shows in-frame clones only, minus some. V, J and clone size are taken as reported in that table, and D and trimming were inferred from the DNA itself. The sample yields 100,000 to 150,000 clones, more than 70% seen once.

The chain has TRBV24-1 and TRBJ2-7; 9 positions agree with TRBD2. The receptor was isolated from a woman older than 75 with COVID-19, enrolled during active disease. The sample taken for sequencing was peripheral blood. CDR3 amino acids: CATSDPRTSDEQYF. CDR3 nucleotide sequence: TGTGCCACCAGTGATCCTCGGACTAGCGACGAGCAGTACTTC.